The 27 T cell receptor beta chains presented below share a single source sample, sequenced in a study of regulatory T cells in long-lasting Graves disease. Described time point: newly diagnosed GD, antithyroid drugs for less than 3 months. Construction of the TCR library relied on RNA isolated from PBMCs. The authors built TCR beta libraries using iRepertoire HTBI primers and Arm-PCR of CDR3 regions. MiXCR was run by TCRdb on the multiplex PCR reads, yielding one entry per CDR3 protein. The repertoire consists of about 320,000 distinct CDR3 sequences, with over 15% occurring once and the leading ten covering more than 35%. The starting material was peripheral blood mononuclear cells (PBMCs), obtained at new diagnosis, from a patient treated with antithyroid drugs. All receptors derive from a female donor with Graves disease.

There are a few counts of this clonotype. This chain uses TRBV5-4 with TRBJ2-1; 9 nucleotides align to TRBD2. This CDR3 comprises 14 residues. V was clipped by 4 bases and J by 6 bases; unmatched bases: 5. From germline, CDR1 is SGHNT and CDR2 YYREEE (reference sequence). The CDR3 loop reads CASSEPGLANEQFF. DNA for the CDR3: TGTGCCAGCAGCGAACCGGGACTAGCCAATGAGCAGTTCTTC. The complete variable domain, with remaining parts taken from reference TRBV5-4 and TRBJ2-1, reads ETGVTQSPTHLIKTRGQQVTLRCSSQSGHNTVSWYQQALGQGPQFIFQYYREEENGRGNFPPRFSGLQFPNYSSELNVNALELDDSALYLCASSEPGLANEQFFGPGTRLTVL.

V gene TRBV9 combines with J gene TRBJ2-7, with TRBD2 matching 7 bases. Looked up from germline, CDR1 is SGDLS and CDR2 is YYNGEE. CDR3 length: 16 amino acids. V lost 1 base, J lost 0 bases, and 7 bases stayed unmatched. The CDR3 sequence is CASSVSAGALSYEQYF. Here the CDR3 DNA reads TGTGCCAGCAGCGTAAGCGCGGGAGCCCTCTCCTACGAGCAGTACTTC.

The chain employs TRBV20-1 and TRBJ1-6, with D uncertain. Germline values: CDR1 DFQATT, CDR2 SNEGSKA (reference sequence). The CDR3 is 14 amino acids. V was clipped by 6 bases and J by 12 bases, with 21 bases between them. CDR3 amino acids: CSAGTKSSGLPLHF. CDR3 DNA: TGCAGTGCGGGAACTAAAAGCTCGGGGTTACCCCTCCACTTT.

CDR3 protein: CASSRGTGGLQFF. As DNA, the CDR3 is TGTGCCAGCAGCAGGGGGACTGGCGGACTGCAGTTCTTC. The chain recombines TRBV3-1 with TRBJ2-1, with D possibly being TRBD1 or TRBD2 (6 bases each). V was cut by 5 bases and J by 12 bases, with 17 bases left in between. The CDR3 is 13 amino acids. Germline loops: CDR1 LGHDT, CDR2 YNNKEL (reference sequence).

There are a few counts of this clonotype. V is TRBV20-1 and J is TRBJ2-1, with 9 bases identical to TRBD2. The CDR3 has 13 amino acids. V was clipped by 3 bases and J by 7 bases; unmatched bases: 4. Per germline, CDR1 DFQATT and CDR2 SNEGSKA (reference sequence). The CDR3 sequence: CSASKTSGNEQFF. The DNA of the CDR3 is TGCAGTGCTAGCAAAACTAGCGGGAATGAGCAGTTCTTC.

This clonotype was seen at least ten times. The rearrangement joins TRBV20-1 to TRBJ1-4; D remains unclear. Germline V gene data show CDR1 as DFQATT and CDR2 as SNEGSKA (reference sequence). V was clipped by 4 bases and J by 1 base, with 19 bases between them. This CDR3 region has 17 residues. The chain's CDR3 is CSATSGFGLGTNEKLFF. Here the CDR3 DNA reads TGCAGTGCTACCTCGGGGTTCGGGTTAGGAACTAATGAAAAACTGTTTTTT.

This clonotype showed up many times. The chain employs TRBV12-3 or TRBV12-4 and TRBJ2-2, with D perhaps assigned TRBD1 or TRBD2 (5 bases each). CDR3 length: 14 amino acids. Trimming removed 0 bases from V and 6 bases from J, with 8 bases in between. As DNA, the CDR3 is TGTGCCAGCAGTTTAGCGCTGGGACCCGGGGAGCTGTTTTTT. Its protein is CASSLALGPGELFF.

This clonotype has a handful of counts. A far more abundant clone sits one base away, making this likely a read error. J is TRBJ1-2 and V is TRBV6-4, with D uncertain. The CDR3 extends over 14 amino acids. CDR1 and CDR2 (germline): MRHNA, SNTAGT. The CDR3 loop reads CASSYSGEADGYTF. CDR3 nucleotide sequence: TGTGCCAGCAGTTACTCCGGGGAGGCTGATGGCTACACCTTC.

This chain joins TRBV30 and TRBJ2-2, with D tentatively TRBD2 (5 bases). The CDR3 is made up of 17 amino acids. Trimming removed 2 bases from V and 4 bases from J, with 20 bases in between. Germline CDR1 GTSNPN, CDR2 SVGIG (reference sequence). This chain's CDR3 is CAWSHQPTRVVTGELFF. For the CDR3, the DNA is TGTGCCTGGAGTCACCAACCCACTAGAGTGGTCACCGGGGAGCTGTTTTTT.

This clonotype has ten or more counts. The gene calls are TRBV4-1 and TRBJ2-1; TRBD2 matches 9 bases. CDR1 is MGHRA, CDR2 YSYEKL, per germline. This CDR3 comprises 17 residues. After removal of 8 bases from V and 3 bases from J, the junction contained 14 bases not matched to a gene. The CDR3 nucleotides read TGCGCCAGCCGACCATGGTGGCGGGAGGGAGACTACAATGAGCAGTTCTTC. As protein: CASRPWWREGDYNEQFF.

The CDR3 protein is CASSSVGRSREQYF. CDR3 DNA sequence: TGTGCCAGCAGCTCGGTCGGTCGCAGTAGGGAGCAGTACTTC. The chain couples TRBV7-9 to TRBJ2-7; D remains unclear. From germline, CDR1 is SEHNR and CDR2 FQNEAQ (reference sequence). The length of the CDR3 is 14 residues. With 4 bases removed from V and 7 bases from J, the gap between germline ends came to 17 bases.

The chain employs TRBV20-1 and TRBJ2-7; D uncertain. Per the germline V gene, CDR1 is DFQATT and CDR2 is SNEGSKA (reference sequence). This CDR3 spans 14 amino acids. The V gene lost 1 base and the J gene lost 4 bases, with 14 bases spanning the gap. CDR3 nucleotides: TGCAGTGCTAGAGGCAGAGACGCGCAGTACGAGCAGTACTTC. It specifies CSARGRDAQYEQYF.

The chain's CDR3 is CASSMRLAAHSYNEQFF. The CDR3 coding sequence is TGTGCCAGCAGCATGCGACTAGCGGCCCACTCCTACAATGAGCAGTTCTTC. The rearrangement joins TRBV5-6 to TRBJ2-1, with 9 bases aligning to TRBD2. Germline CDR1 SGHDT, CDR2 YYEEEE. CDR3 length: 17 amino acids. With 4 bases clipped from V and 0 bases from J, the junction kept 8 bases outside the gene matches.

The genes are TRBV28 and TRBJ1-3; D perhaps matches TRBD1 (5 bases). The V gene's germline CDR1 is MDHEN and CDR2 SYDVKM. Between the trimmed V and J ends, which lost 5 bases and 0 bases, there was a span of 14 bases. The CDR3 is made up of 16 amino acids. Here the CDR3 reads CASSTYSGFSGNTIYF. DNA of the CDR3: TGTGCCAGCAGTACATACTCAGGGTTCTCTGGAAACACCATATATTTT.

V and J are TRBV5-1 and TRBJ1-4; D is uncertain. Trimming removed 0 bases at V and 4 bases at J, with 7 bases between. This CDR3 is built from 14 residues. Germline CDR1 reads SGHRS; CDR2 reads YFSETQ. CDR3 amino acids: CASSLGTFNEKLFF. The CDR3 DNA sequence: TGCGCCAGCAGCTTGGGGACCTTTAATGAAAAACTGTTTTTT.

The chain has TRBV12-3 or TRBV12-4 and TRBJ2-3; possible D gene TRBD2, 7 bases. This CDR3 has 14 amino acids. V gave up 3 bases and J gave up 5 bases, with 12 bases separating them. The CDR3 here is CASSLGGGRDTQYF. CDR3 sequence (DNA): TGTGCCAGCAGTTTGGGGGGGGGCAGAGATACGCAGTATTTT.

The J gene is TRBJ1-2, the V gene TRBV2, with 8 bases identical to TRBD1. V was clipped by 6 bases and J by 9 bases; unmatched bases: 9. In germline, CDR1 is SNHLY, CDR2 FYNNEI. CDR3 length equals 13 residues. This CDR3 reads CASRMDRAASYTF. CDR3 nucleotide sequence: TGTGCCAGCAGGATGGACAGGGCGGCGAGCTACACCTTC. The entire variable domain, with the rest obtained from reference TRBV2 and TRBJ1-2, is as follows: EPEVTQTPSHQVTQMGQEVILRCVPISNHLYFYWYRQILGQKVEFLVSFYNNEISEKSEIFDDQFSVERPDGSNFTLKIRSTKLEDSAMYFCASRMDRAASYTFGSGTRLTVV.

Remarks on this clonotype: A much larger clone is a single base away; this may be a read error. The chain has TRBV19 and TRBJ2-2, with D perhaps matching TRBD2 (5 bases). The CDR3 totals 14 residues. CDR1 is LNHDA and CDR2 is SQIVND in the germline V gene (reference sequence). The CDR3 nucleotides read TGTGCCAGTAGTATACACAGTGTGGTCGGGGAGCCGTTTTTT. Translation: CASSIHSVVGEPFF.

In its sample, this clonotype was seen many times. The chain couples TRBV6-5 to TRBJ2-3; 8 bases agree with TRBD2. Trimming removed 3 bases from V and 1 base from J; junction bases left unmatched: 6. CDR1 is MNHEY and CDR2 is SVGAGI in the germline V gene. CDR3 length: 16 residues. CDR3 loop: CASSYGGSGGTDTQYF. DNA of the CDR3: TGTGCCAGCAGTTATGGGGGTAGCGGGGGCACAGATACGCAGTATTTT.

This clonotype has a count of ten or more. V is TRBV7-2 and J is TRBJ2-7; D not certain. This CDR3 contains 14 residues. Germline V gene sequence: CDR1 SGHTA, CDR2 FQGNSA. V was pared by 5 bases and J by 7 bases, with 18 bases between. The CDR3 DNA sequence: TGTGCCAGCAGCCCCAATCGAGTCGCGTGGGAGCAGTACTTC. It encodes CASSPNRVAWEQYF.

The chain recombines TRBV12-3 or TRBV12-4 with TRBJ2-2; D uncertain. The V end was cut by 1 base, the J end by 4 bases, with 13 bases between. The CDR3 contains 16 residues. This CDR3 reads CASSLGASDLTGELFF. The CDR3 DNA sequence: TGTGCCAGCAGTTTAGGTGCCAGCGACCTCACCGGGGAGCTGTTTTTT.

This clonotype was recorded many times. This rearrangement joins TRBV6-1 to TRBJ2-5; D is unclear. Looked up from germline, CDR1 is MNHNS and CDR2 is SASEGT. CDR3 length: 13 amino acids. V lost 5 bases, J lost 5 bases, and 12 bases lay in between. For the CDR3, the DNA is TGTGCCAGCAGTCGGTCCAGGACGGAGACCCAGTACTTC. Translated, it gives CASSRSRTETQYF.

This chain links TRBV5-1 with TRBJ2-7, with 7 nucleotides matching TRBD1. This CDR3 has 13 amino acids. The ends lost 5 bases at V and 2 bases at J; junction bases unmatched: 4. Germline V CDR1 and CDR2: SGHRS, YFSETQ. The CDR3 coding sequence is TGCGCCAGCAGAGTGGGGACAGCCTACGAGCAGTACTTC. It codes for CASRVGTAYEQYF.

This clonotype was observed many times. The rearrangement uses TRBV9 and TRBJ1-2; 7 bases line up with TRBD1. The J segment lost 4 bases and the V segment lost 3 bases, leaving 9 bases of the junction unmatched. This CDR3 contains 15 residues. Germline V gene data show CDR1 as SGDLS and CDR2 as YYNGEE. As DNA, the CDR3 is TGTGCCAGCAGCGAAACCGGGACAGTAATCTATGGCTACACCTTC. It yields the protein CASSETGTVIYGYTF. Full variable domain (missing parts from reference TRBV9 and TRBJ1-2): DSGVTQTPKHLITATGQRVTLRCSPRSGDLSVYWYQQSLDQGLQFLIQYYNGEERAKGNILERFSAQQFPDLHSELNLSSLELGDSALYFCASSETGTVIYGYTFGSGTRLTVV.

At least ten counts were recorded for this clonotype. The chain employs TRBV9 and TRBJ2-5; TRBD2 aligns across 9 bases. The CDR3 totals 15 residues. The V and J ends lost 2 bases and 2 bases, in that order; junction bases with no gene match: 4. Germline V gives CDR1 SGDLS, CDR2 YYNGEE. CDR3 region: CASSVLAGAQETQYF. The CDR3 region has the DNA TGTGCCAGCAGCGTTTTAGCGGGAGCGCAAGAGACCCAGTACTTC.

The sample holds many counts of this clonotype. This chain connects TRBV5-1 to TRBJ2-1, with no clear D. The germline V gene has CDR1 SGHRS and CDR2 YFSETQ. The V gene lost 4 bases and the J gene lost 12 bases, with 11 bases spanning the gap. CDR3 length equals 11 residues. The CDR3 nucleotides are TGCGCCAGCAGCCATGGGGATGTGCAGTTCTTC. It encodes CASSHGDVQFF. Full variable domain (outside the CDR3, taken from reference TRBV5-1 and TRBJ2-1): KAGVTQTPRYLIKTRGQQVTLSCSPISGHRSVSWYQQTPGQGLQFLFEYFSETQRNKGNFPGRFSGRQFSNSRSEMNVSTLELGDSALYLCASSHGDVQFFGPGTRLTVL.

This clonotype was found many times. The chain combines TRBV15 with TRBJ1-5; D gene ambiguous. The CDR3 loop spans 13 amino acids. Trimming took 1 base from V and 16 from J, leaving 17 bases between them. Per germline, CDR1 LNHNV and CDR2 YYDKDF (reference sequence). In DNA, the CDR3 is TGTGCCACCAGCAGAGTTGGCGCAGGTGATCAACATTTT. Translation: CATSRVGAGDQHF.